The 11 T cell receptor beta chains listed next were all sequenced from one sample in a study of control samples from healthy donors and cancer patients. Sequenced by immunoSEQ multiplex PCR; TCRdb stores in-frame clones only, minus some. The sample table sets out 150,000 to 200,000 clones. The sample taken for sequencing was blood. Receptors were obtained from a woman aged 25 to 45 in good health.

CDR3 DNA sequence: TGTGCCAGCAGTCATGTTATAGGCCGGGTTGGCCGGGTCCTGACTTTC. It yields the protein CASSHVIGRVGRVLTF. V and J are TRBV7-8 and TRBJ2-6; D gene ambiguous. Germline CDR1 and CDR2: SGHVS and FQNEAQ. The V and J ends lost 6 bases and 13 bases respectively, with 25 bases between them. The CDR3 is 16 residues long.

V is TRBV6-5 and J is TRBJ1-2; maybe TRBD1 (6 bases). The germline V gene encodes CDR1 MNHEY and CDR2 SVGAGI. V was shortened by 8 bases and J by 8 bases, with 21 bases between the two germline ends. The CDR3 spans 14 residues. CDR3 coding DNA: TGTGCCAGCGGATTCTCGGACAGACGGGAAGGCTACACCTTC. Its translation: CASGFSDRREGYTF.

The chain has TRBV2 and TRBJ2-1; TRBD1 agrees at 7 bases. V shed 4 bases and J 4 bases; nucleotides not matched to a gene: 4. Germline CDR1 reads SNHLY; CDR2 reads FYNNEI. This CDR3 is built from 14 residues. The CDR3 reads CASSGGTAYNEQFF. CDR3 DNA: TGTGCCAGCAGTGGAGGGACAGCGTACAATGAGCAGTTCTTC.

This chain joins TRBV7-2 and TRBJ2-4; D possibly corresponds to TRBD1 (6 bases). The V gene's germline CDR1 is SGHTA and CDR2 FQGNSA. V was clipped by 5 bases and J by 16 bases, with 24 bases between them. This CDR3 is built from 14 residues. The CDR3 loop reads CASSPRDKGGLRYF. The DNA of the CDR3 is TGTGCCAGCAGCCCCCGGGACAAAGGTGGGCTTCGTTACTTC.

As DNA, the CDR3 is TGTGCCAGCAGTGACCTCGGGTCTTACACAGATACGCAGTATTTT. This codes for CASSDLGSYTDTQYF. The V gene is TRBV2, the J gene TRBJ2-3; no reliable D call. The germline V gene has CDR1 SNHLY and CDR2 FYNNEI. Trimming shortened V by 3 bases and J by 2 bases, and 12 bases separated the two germline ends. The CDR3 is 15 residues long.

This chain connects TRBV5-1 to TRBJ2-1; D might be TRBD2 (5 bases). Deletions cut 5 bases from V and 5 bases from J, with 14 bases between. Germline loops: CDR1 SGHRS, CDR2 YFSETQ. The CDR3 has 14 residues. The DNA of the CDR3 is TGCGCCAGCAGTTCCTTGGGGAGAAACAATGAGCAGTTCTTC. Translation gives CASSSLGRNNEQFF.

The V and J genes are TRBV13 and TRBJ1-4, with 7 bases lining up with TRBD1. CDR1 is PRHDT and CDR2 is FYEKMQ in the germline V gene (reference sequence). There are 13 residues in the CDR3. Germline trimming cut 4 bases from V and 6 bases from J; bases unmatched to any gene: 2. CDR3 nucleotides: TGTGCCAGCAGCTGGCAGGGGGATGAAAAACTGTTTTTT. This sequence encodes CASSWQGDEKLFF.

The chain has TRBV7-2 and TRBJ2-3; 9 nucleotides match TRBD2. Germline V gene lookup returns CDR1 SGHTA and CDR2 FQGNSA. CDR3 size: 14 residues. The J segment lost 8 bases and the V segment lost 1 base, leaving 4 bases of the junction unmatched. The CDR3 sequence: CASSLGAGGGTQYF. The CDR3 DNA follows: TGTGCCAGCAGCTTAGGAGCGGGGGGCGGTACGCAGTATTTT.

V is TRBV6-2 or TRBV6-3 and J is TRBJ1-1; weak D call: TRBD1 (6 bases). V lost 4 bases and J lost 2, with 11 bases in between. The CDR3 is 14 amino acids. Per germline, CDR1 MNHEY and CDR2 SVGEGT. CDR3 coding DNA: TGTGCCAGCAGTTCCCAGGGGCCAAACACTGAAGCTTTCTTT. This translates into CASSSQGPNTEAFF.

CDR3 sequence (DNA): TGTGCCAGCAGTTACGAAGCGGACACTGAAGCTTTCTTT. Translated: CASSYEADTEAFF. The J gene is TRBJ1-1, the V gene TRBV6-6, with D unclear. Germline values: CDR1 MNHNY, CDR2 SVGAGI (reference sequence). There are 13 residues in the CDR3. Trimming shortened V by 2 bases and J by 3 bases, and 7 bases separated the two germline ends.

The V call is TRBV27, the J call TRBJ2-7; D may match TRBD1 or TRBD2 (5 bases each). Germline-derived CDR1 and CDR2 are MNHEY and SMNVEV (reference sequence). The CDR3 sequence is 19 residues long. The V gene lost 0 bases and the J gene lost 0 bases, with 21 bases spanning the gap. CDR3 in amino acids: CASSLSRGANPGISYEQYF. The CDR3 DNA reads TGTGCCAGCAGTTTATCGAGGGGCGCGAATCCCGGTATCTCCTACGAGCAGTACTTC.